The sequence of this T cell receptor (beta chain) was determined in a study of cytomegalovirus exposure and HLA in healthy donors. Study-level findings and limits: A list of approximately 150 TCR beta chains associated with cytomegalovirus was given.

PCR employed 60 Vbeta and 13 Jbeta primers. Method: immunoSEQ multiplex PCR; TCRdb's copy keeps in-frame clones and lacks some. Of under 200,000 clones in the sample, over 75% were seen once. Details on this clone: Its antigen remains unidentified.

Germline V gives CDR1 MNHEY, CDR2 SVGAGI. Trimming cost V 4 bases and J 8 bases; bases outside gene matches: 4. This CDR3 region has 14 residues. The clonotype comes from a woman aged 45-65 years in good health and CMV-seronegative. Input material: PBMCs. The chain is built from TRBV6-5 and TRBJ1-4; 10 bases are shared with TRBD1. The CDR3 sequence: CASSWDRGGEKLFF. The CDR3 region has the DNA TGTGCCAGCAGTTGGGACAGGGGAGGGGAAAAACTGTTTTTT.